This T cell receptor beta chain was found in a study of shared clonotypes between healthy human individuals. This CDR3 has 16 residues. Germline CDR1 and CDR2: MDHEN and SYDVKM. Trimming at V came to 1 base and at J to 1 base, leaving 4 bases not matched to a gene. To note about this clone: Its matching antigen is unknown.

Some clones are missing from TCRdb's copy, which holds only in-frame ones; the method was immunoSEQ multiplex PCR. This table has fewer than 3 million clones, less than 95% appearing once. Study-level results: Depth of sequencing was expected to influence donor clonotype sharing.

The gene calls are TRBV28 and TRBJ2-5; TRBD2 agrees at 9 bases. Sequenced sample: naive CD4+ T cells from PBMCs. Subset in this sample: CD45RA+ positively selected. This TCR derives from a man aged 18 to 29 in good health. Some clones in this sample may be carry-over from other donors' samples. CDR3 DNA sequence: TGTGCCAGCAGTTTATCTAGCGGGACGGTCCAAGAGACCCAGTACTTC. It codes for CASSLSSGTVQETQYF.